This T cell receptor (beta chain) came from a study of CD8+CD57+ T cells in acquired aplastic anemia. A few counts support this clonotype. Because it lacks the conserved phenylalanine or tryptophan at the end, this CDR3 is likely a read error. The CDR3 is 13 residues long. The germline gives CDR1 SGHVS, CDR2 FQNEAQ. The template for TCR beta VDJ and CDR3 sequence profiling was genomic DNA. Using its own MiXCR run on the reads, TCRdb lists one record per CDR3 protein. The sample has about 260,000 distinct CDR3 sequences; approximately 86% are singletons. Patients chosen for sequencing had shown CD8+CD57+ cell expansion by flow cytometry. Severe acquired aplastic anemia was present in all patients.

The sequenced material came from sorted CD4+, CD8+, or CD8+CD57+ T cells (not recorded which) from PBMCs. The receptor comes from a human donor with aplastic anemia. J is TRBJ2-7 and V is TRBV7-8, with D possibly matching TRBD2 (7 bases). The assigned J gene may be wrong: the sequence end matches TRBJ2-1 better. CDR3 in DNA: TGTGCCAGCAGTGATGGGGGGGGCCATGAGCAGTTCTAC. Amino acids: CASSDGGGHEQFY.